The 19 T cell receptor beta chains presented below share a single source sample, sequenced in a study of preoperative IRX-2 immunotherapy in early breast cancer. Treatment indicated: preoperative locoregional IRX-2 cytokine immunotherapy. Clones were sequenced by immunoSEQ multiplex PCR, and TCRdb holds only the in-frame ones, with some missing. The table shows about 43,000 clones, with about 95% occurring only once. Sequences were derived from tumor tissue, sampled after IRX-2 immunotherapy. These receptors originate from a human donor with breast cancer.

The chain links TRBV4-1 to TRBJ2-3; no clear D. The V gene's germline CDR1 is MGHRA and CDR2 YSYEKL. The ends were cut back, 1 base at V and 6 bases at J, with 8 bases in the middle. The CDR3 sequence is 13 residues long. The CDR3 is CASSQGYADTQYF. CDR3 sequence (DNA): TGCGCCAGCAGCCAAGGTTATGCGGATACGCAGTATTTT.

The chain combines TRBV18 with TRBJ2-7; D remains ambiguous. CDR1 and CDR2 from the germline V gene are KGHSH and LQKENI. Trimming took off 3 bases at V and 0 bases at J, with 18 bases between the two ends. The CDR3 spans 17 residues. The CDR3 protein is CASSPAGEPESSYEQYF. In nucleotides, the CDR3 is TGTGCCAGCTCACCCGCAGGAGAACCTGAGAGCTCCTACGAGCAGTACTTC.

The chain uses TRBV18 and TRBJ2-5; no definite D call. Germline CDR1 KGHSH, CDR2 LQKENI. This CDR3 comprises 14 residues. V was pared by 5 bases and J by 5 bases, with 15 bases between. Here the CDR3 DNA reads TGTGCCAGCTCAACCAATCGAGGTGGCGAGACCCAGTACTTC. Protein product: CASSTNRGGETQYF.

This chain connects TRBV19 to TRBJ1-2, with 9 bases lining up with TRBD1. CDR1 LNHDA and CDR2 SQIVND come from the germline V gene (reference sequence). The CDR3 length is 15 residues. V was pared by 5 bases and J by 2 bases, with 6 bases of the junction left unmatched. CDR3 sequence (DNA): TGTGCCAGTAGTGTCTCCGGGACAGGGAACTATGGCTACACCTTC. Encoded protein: CASSVSGTGNYGYTF. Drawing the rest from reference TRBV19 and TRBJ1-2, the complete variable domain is DGGITQSPKYLFRKEGQNVTLSCEQNLNHDAMYWYRQDPGQGLRLIYYSQIVNDFQKGDIAEGYSVSREKKESFPLTVTSAQKNPTAFYLCASSVSGTGNYGYTFGSGTRLTVV.

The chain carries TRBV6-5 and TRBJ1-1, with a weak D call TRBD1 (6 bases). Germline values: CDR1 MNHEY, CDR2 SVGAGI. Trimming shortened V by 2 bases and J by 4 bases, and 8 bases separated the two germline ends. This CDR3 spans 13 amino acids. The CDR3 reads CASSYRGSTEAFF. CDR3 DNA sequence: TGTGCCAGCAGTTACAGGGGGAGCACTGAAGCTTTCTTT.

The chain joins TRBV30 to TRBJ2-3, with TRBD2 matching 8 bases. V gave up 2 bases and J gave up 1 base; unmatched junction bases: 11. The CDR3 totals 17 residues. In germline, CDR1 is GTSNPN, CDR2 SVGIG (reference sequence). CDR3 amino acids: CAWSRREDVWGTDTQYF. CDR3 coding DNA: TGTGCCTGGAGTAGGCGGGAGGACGTCTGGGGCACAGATACGCAGTATTTT.

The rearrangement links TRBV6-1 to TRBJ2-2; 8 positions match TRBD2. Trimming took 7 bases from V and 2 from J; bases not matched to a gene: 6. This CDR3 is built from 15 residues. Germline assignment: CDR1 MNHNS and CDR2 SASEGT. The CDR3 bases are TGTGCCAGCATCATCCTAGCGGGCAACACCGGGGAGCTGTTTTTT. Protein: CASIILAGNTGELFF.

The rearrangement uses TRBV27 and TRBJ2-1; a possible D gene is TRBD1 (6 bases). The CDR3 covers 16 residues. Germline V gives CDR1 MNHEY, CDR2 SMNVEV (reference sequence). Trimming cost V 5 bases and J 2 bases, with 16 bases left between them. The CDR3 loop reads CASSPSTGETYNEQFF. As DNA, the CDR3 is TGTGCCAGCAGTCCCTCGACAGGAGAAACCTACAATGAGCAGTTCTTC.

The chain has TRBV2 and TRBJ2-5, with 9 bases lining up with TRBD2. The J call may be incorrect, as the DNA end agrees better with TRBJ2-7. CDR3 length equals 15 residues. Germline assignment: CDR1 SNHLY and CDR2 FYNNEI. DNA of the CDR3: TGTGCCAGCAGGGGTGCTAGCGGGGCCTCCTACGAGCAGTACTTC. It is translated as CASRGASGASYEQYF.

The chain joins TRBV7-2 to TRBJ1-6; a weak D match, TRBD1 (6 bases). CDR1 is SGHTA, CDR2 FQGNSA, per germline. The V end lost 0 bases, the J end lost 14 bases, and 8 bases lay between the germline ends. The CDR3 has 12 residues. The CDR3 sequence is CASSLATGALHF. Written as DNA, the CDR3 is TGTGCCAGCAGCTTAGCGACAGGAGCCCTCCACTTT.

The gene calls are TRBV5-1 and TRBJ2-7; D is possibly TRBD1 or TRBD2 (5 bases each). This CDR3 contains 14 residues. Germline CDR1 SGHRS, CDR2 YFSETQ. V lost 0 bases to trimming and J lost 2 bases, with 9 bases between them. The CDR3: CASSLGQGAYEQYF. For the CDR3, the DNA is TGCGCCAGCAGCTTGGGGCAGGGAGCCTACGAGCAGTACTTC.

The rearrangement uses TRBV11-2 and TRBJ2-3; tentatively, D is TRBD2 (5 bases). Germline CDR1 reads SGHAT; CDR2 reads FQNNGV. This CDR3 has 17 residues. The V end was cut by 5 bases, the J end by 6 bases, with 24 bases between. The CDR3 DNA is TGTGCCAGCAGCCCCTCGCGGGCGGTTTTCTTTGGGGATACGCAGTATTTT. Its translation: CASSPSRAVFFGDTQYF.

The CDR3 loop is CASSEIGRGSQPQHF. The CDR3 DNA is TGTGCCAGCAGTGAAATTGGAAGGGGGTCTCAGCCCCAGCATTTT. The V call is TRBV6-1, the J call TRBJ1-5; maybe TRBD1 (6 bases). The CDR3 sequence is 15 residues long. CDR1 is MNHNS and CDR2 is SASEGT in the germline V gene. V was trimmed by 2 bases and J by 6 bases, leaving 14 bases between them.

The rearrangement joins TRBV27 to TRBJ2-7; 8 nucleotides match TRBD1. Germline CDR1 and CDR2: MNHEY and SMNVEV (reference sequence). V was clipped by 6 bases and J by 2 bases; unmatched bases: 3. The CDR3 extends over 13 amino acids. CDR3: CASSQGAAYEQYF. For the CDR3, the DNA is TGTGCCAGCAGCCAGGGGGCTGCCTACGAGCAGTACTTC.

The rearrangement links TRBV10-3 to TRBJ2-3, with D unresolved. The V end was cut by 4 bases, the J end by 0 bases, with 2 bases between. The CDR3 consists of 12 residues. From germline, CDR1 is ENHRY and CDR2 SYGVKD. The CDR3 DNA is TGTGCCATCAGTGTGAGCACAGATACGCAGTATTTT. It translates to CAISVSTDTQYF.

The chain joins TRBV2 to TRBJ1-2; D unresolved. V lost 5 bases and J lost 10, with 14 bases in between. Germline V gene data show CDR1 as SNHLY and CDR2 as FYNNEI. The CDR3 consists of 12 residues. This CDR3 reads CASSPDIPDYTF. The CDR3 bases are TGTGCCAGCAGTCCAGACATACCTGACTACACCTTC.

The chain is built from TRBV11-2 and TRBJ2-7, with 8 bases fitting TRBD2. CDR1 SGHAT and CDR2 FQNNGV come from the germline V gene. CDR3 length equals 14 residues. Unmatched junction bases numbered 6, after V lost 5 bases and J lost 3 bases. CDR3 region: CASSPLAGLYEQYF. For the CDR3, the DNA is TGTGCCAGCAGCCCCTTAGCGGGACTCTACGAGCAGTACTTC. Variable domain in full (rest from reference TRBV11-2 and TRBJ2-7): EAGVAQSPRYKIIEKRQSVAFWCNPISGHATLYWYQQILGQGPKLLIQFQNNGVVDDSQLPKDRFSAERLKGVDSTLKIQPAKLEDSAVYLCASSPLAGLYEQYFGPGTRLTVT.

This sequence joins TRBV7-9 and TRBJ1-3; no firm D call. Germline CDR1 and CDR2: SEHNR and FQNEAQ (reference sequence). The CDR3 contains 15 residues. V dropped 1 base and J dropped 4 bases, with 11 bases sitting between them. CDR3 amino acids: CASSLVGINGNTIYF. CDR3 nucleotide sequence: TGTGCCAGCAGCTTAGTAGGGATTAACGGAAACACCATATATTTT.

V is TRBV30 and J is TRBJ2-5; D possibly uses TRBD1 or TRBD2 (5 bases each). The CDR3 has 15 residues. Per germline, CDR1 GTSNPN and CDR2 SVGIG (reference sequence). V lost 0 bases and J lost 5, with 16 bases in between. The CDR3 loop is CAWSVGGVPRETQYF. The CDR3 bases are TGTGCCTGGAGTGTTGGGGGAGTTCCCCGGGAGACCCAGTACTTC.